These T cell receptor beta chains were read from a single sample in a study of T-cell memory formation after mild COVID-19. TCRdb ran MiXCR on the 5' RACE reads and lists one entry per CDR3 protein. The data hold a few hundred thousand distinct CDR3 sequences, with about a sixth observed a single time. Sequenced input: PBMCs or a T cell subset sorted from them (not recorded which). Source of these receptors: a man between 18 and 29 years old who had mild COVID-19 (a few samples of this study predate the infection). Cell type and time point are not known. The CDR3 runs from the conserved cysteine through the conserved F or W. Fields, in order: V gene, clone size, D gene, J gene, CDR3 protein, CDR3 DNA. The D gene is left open where the match is weak. For some rows the clone size is stated as once, few or many, or as a class when expanded; others skip it.

V gene: TRBV6-5; clone size: few; D gene: TRBD2; J gene: TRBJ2-3; CDR3 protein: CASSYSGGGSPTQYF; CDR3 DNA: TGTGCCAGCAGTTACTCGGGCGGGGGTTCACCTACGCAGTATTTT
V gene: TRBV7-6; clone size: -; D gene: -; J gene: TRBJ2-7; CDR3 protein: CASSPLGEKDYEQYF; CDR3 DNA: TGTGCCAGCAGCCCCCTCGGGGAAAAGGACTACGAGCAGTACTTC
V gene: TRBV15; clone size: many; D gene: TRBD1; J gene: TRBJ2-5; CDR3 protein: CATSRVDRKETQYF; CDR3 DNA: TGTGCCACCAGCAGGGTGGACAGGAAAGAGACCCAGTACTTC
V gene: TRBV4-1; clone size: -; D gene: TRBD1; J gene: TRBJ2-2; CDR3 protein: CAVSQGDRVTGELFF; CDR3 DNA: TGCGCTGTCAGCCAAGGGGACAGGGTGACCGGGGAGCTGTTTTTT
V gene: TRBV6-5; clone size: -; D gene: -; J gene: TRBJ1-4; CDR3 protein: CASSYRQINEKLFF; CDR3 DNA: TGTGCCAGCAGTTACAGGCAAATTAATGAAAAACTGTTTTTT
V gene: TRBV12-3/TRBV12-4; clone size: few; D gene: -; J gene: TRBJ1-4; CDR3 protein: CASSFTGLNNEKLFF; CDR3 DNA: TGTGCCAGCAGTTTCACAGGGTTGAATAATGAAAAACTGTTTTTT
V gene: TRBV12-3/TRBV12-4; clone size: -; D gene: TRBD1; J gene: TRBJ1-3; CDR3 protein: CASSLKTGGLWNTIYF; CDR3 DNA: TGTGCCAGCAGTTTAAAGACAGGGGGTCTATGGAACACCATATATTTT
V gene: TRBV6-5; clone size: few; D gene: -; J gene: TRBJ2-6; CDR3 protein: CASSRTFSGANVLTF; CDR3 DNA: TGTGCCAGCAGTCGGACCTTTTCTGGGGCCAACGTCCTGACTTTC
V gene: TRBV5-8; clone size: few; D gene: TRBD1; J gene: TRBJ2-6; CDR3 protein: CASSLGTGGSSGANVLTF; CDR3 DNA: TGTGCCAGCAGCTTGGGGACAGGGGGATCCTCTGGGGCCAACGTCCTGACTTTC
V gene: TRBV6-5; clone size: many; D gene: TRBD1; J gene: TRBJ2-1; CDR3 protein: CASSYSTGGDEQFF; CDR3 DNA: TGTGCCAGCAGTTACTCGACAGGGGGGGATGAGCAGTTCTTC
V gene: TRBV6-6; clone size: few; D gene: TRBD1; J gene: TRBJ1-1; CDR3 protein: CASSDRLQGTEAFF; CDR3 DNA: TGTGCCAGCAGTGATCGGCTACAGGGGACTGAAGCTTTCTTT
V gene: TRBV24-1; clone size: -; D gene: -; J gene: TRBJ1-1; CDR3 protein: CATSDLQGYLNTEAFF; CDR3 DNA: TGTGCCACCAGTGATTTGCAGGGATATCTGAACACTGAAGCTTTCTTT
V gene: TRBV5-1; clone size: few; D gene: -; J gene: TRBJ1-1; CDR3 protein: CASSSRGWDTEAFF; CDR3 DNA: TGCGCCAGCAGCAGCAGGGGATGGGACACTGAAGCTTTCTTT
V gene: TRBV5-1; clone size: -; D gene: -; J gene: TRBJ1-6; CDR3 protein: CASSFGQDNSPLHF; CDR3 DNA: TGCGCCAGCAGCTTCGGACAAGATAATTCACCCCTCCACTTT
V gene: TRBV7-2; clone size: -; D gene: -; J gene: TRBJ1-3; CDR3 protein: CASRRLGSGNTIYF; CDR3 DNA: TGTGCCAGCAGGCGGTTGGGCTCTGGAAACACCATATATTTT
V gene: TRBV7-6; clone size: -; D gene: -; J gene: TRBJ2-7; CDR3 protein: CASGTPGYEQYF; CDR3 DNA: TGTGCCAGTGGGACTCCCGGCTACGAGCAGTACTTC
V gene: TRBV4-1; clone size: few; D gene: -; J gene: TRBJ1-5; CDR3 protein: CASSQAGWAQPQHF; CDR3 DNA: TGCGCCAGCAGCCAAGCAGGGTGGGCTCAGCCCCAGCATTTT
V gene: TRBV6-5; clone size: -; D gene: -; J gene: TRBJ1-2; CDR3 protein: CASNPFRTGPGGYTF; CDR3 DNA: TGTGCCAGCAACCCCTTCCGAACAGGACCGGGTGGCTACACCTTC
V gene: TRBV5-8; clone size: -; D gene: TRBD1; J gene: TRBJ2-7; CDR3 protein: CASSFPETGGSYEQYF; CDR3 DNA: TGTGCCAGCAGCTTTCCCGAGACAGGGGGTTCCTACGAGCAGTACTTC
V gene: TRBV12-3/TRBV12-4; clone size: -; D gene: -; J gene: TRBJ1-1; CDR3 protein: CASSFVRTEAFF; CDR3 DNA: TGTGCCAGCAGTTTCGTCCGCACTGAAGCTTTCTTT
V gene: TRBV7-9; clone size: few; D gene: TRBD1; J gene: TRBJ2-5; CDR3 protein: CASSTQDRGLGKTQYF; CDR3 DNA: TGTGCCAGCAGCACCCAAGACAGGGGGCTGGGCAAGACCCAGTACTTC
V gene: TRBV29-1; clone size: -; D gene: -; J gene: TRBJ2-5; CDR3 protein: CSVDRSGRGRFEETQYF; CDR3 DNA: TGCAGCGTTGATCGTTCGGGCAGAGGGAGGTTTGAGGAGACCCAGTACTTC
V gene: TRBV5-1; clone size: -; D gene: TRBD1; J gene: TRBJ2-3; CDR3 protein: CASSFAGQGAADTQYF; CDR3 DNA: TGCGCCAGCAGCTTCGCCGGACAGGGGGCCGCAGATACGCAGTATTTT
V gene: TRBV15; clone size: few; D gene: TRBD1; J gene: TRBJ2-3; CDR3 protein: CATSPRDRNTDTQYF; CDR3 DNA: TGTGCCACCAGCCCCAGGGACAGAAACACAGATACGCAGTATTTT
V gene: TRBV4-3; clone size: -; D gene: TRBD1; J gene: TRBJ1-5; CDR3 protein: CASSQGWTGFSEPQHF; CDR3 DNA: TGCGCCAGCAGCCAAGGTTGGACAGGATTTTCCGAGCCCCAGCATTTT
V gene: TRBV27; clone size: -; D gene: TRBD2; J gene: TRBJ2-5; CDR3 protein: CASKTGLAGGPQETQYF; CDR3 DNA: TGTGCCAGCAAGACCGGACTAGCGGGGGGCCCTCAAGAGACCCAGTACTTC
V gene: TRBV20-1; clone size: -; D gene: -; J gene: TRBJ1-5; CDR3 protein: CSALLGVDQPQHF; CDR3 DNA: TGCAGTGCTCTCCTCGGGGTGGACCAGCCCCAGCATTTT
V gene: TRBV12-3/TRBV12-4; clone size: -; D gene: -; J gene: TRBJ2-1; CDR3 protein: CASSPGEGGPWDEQFF; CDR3 DNA: TGTGCCAGCAGTCCAGGTGAGGGGGGCCCGTGGGATGAGCAGTTCTTC
V gene: TRBV2; clone size: few; D gene: -; J gene: TRBJ1-2; CDR3 protein: CASSDQGTNYGYTF; CDR3 DNA: TGTGCCAGCAGTGACCAGGGGACCAACTATGGCTACACCTTC
V gene: TRBV5-1; clone size: -; D gene: -; J gene: TRBJ2-6; CDR3 protein: CASSFLPVGRAGANVLTF; CDR3 DNA: TGCGCCAGCAGCTTTTTACCCGTGGGCCGCGCCGGGGCCAACGTCCTGACTTTC
V gene: TRBV7-2; clone size: few; D gene: -; J gene: TRBJ1-1; CDR3 protein: CAHSAGQNTEAFF; CDR3 DNA: TGTGCGCACAGCGCGGGGCAGAACACTGAAGCTTTCTTT
V gene: TRBV9; clone size: -; D gene: -; J gene: TRBJ2-3; CDR3 protein: CASSVGGLGLDTQYF; CDR3 DNA: TGTGCCAGCAGCGTAGGTGGTCTTGGGCTCGATACGCAGTATTTT
V gene: TRBV27; clone size: -; D gene: TRBD2; J gene: TRBJ2-3; CDR3 protein: CASSLSAGGITDTQYF; CDR3 DNA: TGTGCCAGCAGTTTATCGGCGGGGGGAATCACAGATACGCAGTATTTT
V gene: TRBV2; clone size: many; D gene: TRBD2; J gene: TRBJ2-3; CDR3 protein: CASRDRTSGGASRDTQYF; CDR3 DNA: TGTGCCAGCAGGGATCGGACTAGCGGGGGGGCTTCACGAGATACGCAGTATTTT
V gene: TRBV5-1; clone size: many; D gene: -; J gene: TRBJ2-3; CDR3 protein: CASSLNLAGDTQYF; CDR3 DNA: TGCGCCAGCAGCTTGAACTTGGCAGGAGATACGCAGTATTTT
V gene: TRBV20-1; clone size: few; D gene: TRBD1; J gene: TRBJ1-5; CDR3 protein: CSATGGPSNQPQHF; CDR3 DNA: TGCAGTGCTACAGGGGGCCCCTCCAATCAGCCCCAGCATTTT
V gene: TRBV7-9; clone size: few; D gene: -; J gene: TRBJ2-7; CDR3 protein: CASSRRQDIYEQYF; CDR3 DNA: TGTGCCAGCAGCCGCCGGCAGGACATCTACGAGCAGTACTTC
V gene: TRBV9; clone size: few; D gene: -; J gene: TRBJ1-6; CDR3 protein: CASGDRKGSPLHF; CDR3 DNA: TGTGCCAGTGGAGACAGGAAGGGGTCACCCCTCCACTTT
V gene: TRBV4-1; clone size: once; D gene: TRBD1; J gene: TRBJ1-6; CDR3 protein: CASSQNSQGASPLHF; CDR3 DNA: TGCGCCAGCAGCCAAAATAGTCAGGGGGCTTCACCCCTCCACTTT
V gene: TRBV30; clone size: few; D gene: TRBD2; J gene: TRBJ2-3; CDR3 protein: CAWAPGGSDDTQYF; CDR3 DNA: TGTGCCTGGGCCCCCGGGGGGTCCGACGATACGCAGTATTTT
V gene: TRBV6-1; clone size: few; D gene: TRBD2; J gene: TRBJ2-5; CDR3 protein: CASSEAGRGWETQYF; CDR3 DNA: TGTGCCAGCAGTGAAGCGGGGAGGGGCTGGGAGACCCAGTACTTC
V gene: TRBV18; clone size: -; D gene: -; J gene: TRBJ1-3; CDR3 protein: CASIKGMDYSGNTIYF; CDR3 DNA: TGTGCCTCCATTAAGGGGATGGACTACTCTGGAAACACCATATATTTT
V gene: TRBV5-5; clone size: -; D gene: -; J gene: TRBJ2-1; CDR3 protein: CASSFSRLTSSYNEQFF; CDR3 DNA: TGTGCCAGCAGCTTTAGTAGATTGACTAGCTCCTACAATGAGCAGTTCTTC
V gene: TRBV7-9; clone size: -; D gene: TRBD2; J gene: TRBJ2-3; CDR3 protein: CASSPRTSGAPSTDTQYF; CDR3 DNA: TGTGCCAGCAGCCCCCGGACTAGCGGTGCACCTAGCACAGATACGCAGTATTTT
V gene: TRBV7-3; clone size: -; D gene: TRBD2; J gene: TRBJ2-7; CDR3 protein: CASSPGLAVHEQYF; CDR3 DNA: TGTGCCAGCAGCCCTGGACTAGCGGTCCACGAGCAGTACTTC
V gene: TRBV12-3/TRBV12-4; clone size: few; D gene: -; J gene: TRBJ2-2; CDR3 protein: CASLGDGNTGELFF; CDR3 DNA: TGTGCCAGCCTGGGAGACGGGAACACCGGGGAGCTGTTTTTT
V gene: TRBV20-1; clone size: many; D gene: TRBD2; J gene: TRBJ2-1; CDR3 protein: CSARGTSGGAYNEQFF; CDR3 DNA: TGCAGTGCTAGAGGGACTAGCGGGGGGGCCTACAATGAGCAGTTCTTC
V gene: TRBV4-1; clone size: many; D gene: -; J gene: TRBJ2-3; CDR3 protein: CASSQETVPSTDTQYF; CDR3 DNA: TGCGCCAGCAGCCAAGAGACAGTTCCAAGCACAGATACGCAGTATTTT
V gene: TRBV4-2; clone size: -; D gene: TRBD2; J gene: TRBJ2-2; CDR3 protein: CASSQDRAGGDTGELFF; CDR3 DNA: TGTGCCAGCAGCCAAGATCGAGCGGGGGGGGACACCGGGGAGCTGTTTTTT
V gene: TRBV5-1; clone size: many; D gene: TRBD2; J gene: TRBJ2-3; CDR3 protein: CASSSGLAVVDTQYF; CDR3 DNA: TGCGCCAGCAGCTCCGGACTAGCGGTTGTAGATACGCAGTATTTT
V gene: TRBV6-2/TRBV6-3; clone size: -; D gene: -; J gene: TRBJ1-1; CDR3 protein: CASRNYAGPNTEAFF; CDR3 DNA: TGTGCCAGCAGAAACTACGCGGGGCCGAACACTGAAGCTTTCTTT
V gene: TRBV7-2; clone size: many; D gene: -; J gene: TRBJ1-2; CDR3 protein: CASSLAMGARGYTF; CDR3 DNA: TGTGCCAGCAGCTTAGCGATGGGGGCGCGAGGCTACACCTTC
V gene: TRBV27; clone size: many; D gene: TRBD1; J gene: TRBJ2-1; CDR3 protein: CASRDRGNEQFF; CDR3 DNA: TGTGCCAGCCGGGACAGGGGGAATGAGCAGTTCTTC
V gene: TRBV12-3/TRBV12-4; clone size: few; D gene: -; J gene: TRBJ2-1; CDR3 protein: CASSLGDPEQFF; CDR3 DNA: TGTGCCAGCAGTTTGGGAGACCCGGAGCAGTTCTTC
V gene: TRBV7-9; clone size: few; D gene: -; J gene: TRBJ1-3; CDR3 protein: CASSFLNEGNTIYF; CDR3 DNA: TGTGCCAGCAGCTTCCTGAATGAGGGAAACACCATATATTTT